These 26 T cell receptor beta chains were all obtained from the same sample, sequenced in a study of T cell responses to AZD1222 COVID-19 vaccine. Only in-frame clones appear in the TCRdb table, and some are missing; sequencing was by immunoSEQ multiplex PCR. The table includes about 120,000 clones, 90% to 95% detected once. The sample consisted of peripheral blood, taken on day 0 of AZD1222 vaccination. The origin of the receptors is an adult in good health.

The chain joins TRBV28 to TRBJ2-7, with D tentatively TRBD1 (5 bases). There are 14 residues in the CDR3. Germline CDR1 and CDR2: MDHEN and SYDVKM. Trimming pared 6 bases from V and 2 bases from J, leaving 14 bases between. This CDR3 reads CASSDRIPPYEQYF. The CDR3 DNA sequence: TGTGCCAGCAGCGACAGAATACCCCCCTACGAGCAGTACTTC.

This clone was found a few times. The CDR3 nucleotides read TGTGCCAGCAGCCCGCCTGTGATGGGGAGCTCCTACAATGAGCAGTTCTTC. Residues: CASSPPVMGSSYNEQFF. This chain connects TRBV7-9 to TRBJ2-1; perhaps TRBD2 as D (5 bases). CDR3 size: 17 residues. Germline V gene lookup returns CDR1 SEHNR and CDR2 FQNEAQ (reference sequence). The V end was cut by 5 bases, the J end by 0 bases, with 17 bases between.

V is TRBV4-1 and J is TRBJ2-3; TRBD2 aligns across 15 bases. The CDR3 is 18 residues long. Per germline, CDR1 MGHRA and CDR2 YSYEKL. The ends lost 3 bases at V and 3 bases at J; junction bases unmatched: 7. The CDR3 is CASSQTFGTSGGTDTQYF. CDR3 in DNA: TGCGCCAGCAGCCAGACTTTTGGGACTAGCGGGGGGACAGATACGCAGTATTTT.

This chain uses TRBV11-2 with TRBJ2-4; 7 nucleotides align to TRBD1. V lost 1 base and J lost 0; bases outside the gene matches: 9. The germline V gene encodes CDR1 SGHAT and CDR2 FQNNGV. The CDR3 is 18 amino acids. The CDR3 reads CASSLVGWDSIAKNIQYF. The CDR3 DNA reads TGTGCCAGCAGCTTAGTGGGTTGGGACAGCATAGCCAAAAACATTCAGTACTTC.

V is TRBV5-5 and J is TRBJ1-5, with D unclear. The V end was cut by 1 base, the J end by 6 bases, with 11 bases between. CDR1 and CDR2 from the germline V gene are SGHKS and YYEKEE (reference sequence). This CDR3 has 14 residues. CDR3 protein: CASSLYGDSQPQHF. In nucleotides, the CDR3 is TGTGCCAGCAGCTTGTATGGAGATAGTCAGCCCCAGCATTTT.

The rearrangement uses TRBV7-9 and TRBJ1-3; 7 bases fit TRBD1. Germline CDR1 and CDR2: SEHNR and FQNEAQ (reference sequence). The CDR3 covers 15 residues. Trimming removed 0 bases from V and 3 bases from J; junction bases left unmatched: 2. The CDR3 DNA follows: TGTGCCAGCAGCTTAGCGGGGGACAGTGGAAACACCATATATTTT. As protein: CASSLAGDSGNTIYF.

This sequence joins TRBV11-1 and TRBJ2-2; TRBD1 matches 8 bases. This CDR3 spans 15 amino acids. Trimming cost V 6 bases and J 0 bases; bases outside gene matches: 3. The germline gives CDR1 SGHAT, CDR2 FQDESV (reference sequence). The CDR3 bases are TGTGCCAGCAGGTCGACAGGGGCGAACACCGGGGAGCTGTTTTTT. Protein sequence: CASRSTGANTGELFF.

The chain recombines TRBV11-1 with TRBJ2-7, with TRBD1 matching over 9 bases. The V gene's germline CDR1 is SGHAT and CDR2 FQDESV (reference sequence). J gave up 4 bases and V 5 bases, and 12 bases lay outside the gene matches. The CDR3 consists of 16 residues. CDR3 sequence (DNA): TGTGCCAGCAGCCCTACAGGGGGCATTCAGGCTTACGAGCAGTACTTC. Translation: CASSPTGGIQAYEQYF. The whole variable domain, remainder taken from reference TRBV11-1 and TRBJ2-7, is EAEVAQSPRYKITEKSQAVAFWCDPISGHATLYWYRQILGQGPELLVQFQDESVVDDSQLPKDRFSAERLKGVDSTLKIQPAELGDSAMYLCASSPTGGIQAYEQYFGPGTRLTVT.

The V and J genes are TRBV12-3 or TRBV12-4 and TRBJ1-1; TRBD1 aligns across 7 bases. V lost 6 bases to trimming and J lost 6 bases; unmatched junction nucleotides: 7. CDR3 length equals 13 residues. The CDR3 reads CASRRQGVPEAFF. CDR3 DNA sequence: TGTGCCAGCAGAAGACAGGGAGTCCCTGAAGCTTTCTTT.

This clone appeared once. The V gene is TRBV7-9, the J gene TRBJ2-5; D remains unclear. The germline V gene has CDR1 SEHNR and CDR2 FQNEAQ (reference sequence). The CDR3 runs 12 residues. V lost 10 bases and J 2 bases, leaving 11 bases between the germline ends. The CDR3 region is CATMDLQETQYF. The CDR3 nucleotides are TGTGCCACCATGGATTTACAAGAGACCCAGTACTTC.

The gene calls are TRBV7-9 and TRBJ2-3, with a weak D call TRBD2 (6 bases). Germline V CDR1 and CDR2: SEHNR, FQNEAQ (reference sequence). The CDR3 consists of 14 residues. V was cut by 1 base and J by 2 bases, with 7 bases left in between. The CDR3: CASSLGDFTDTQYF. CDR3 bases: TGTGCCAGCAGCTTAGGGGACTTCACAGATACGCAGTATTTT.

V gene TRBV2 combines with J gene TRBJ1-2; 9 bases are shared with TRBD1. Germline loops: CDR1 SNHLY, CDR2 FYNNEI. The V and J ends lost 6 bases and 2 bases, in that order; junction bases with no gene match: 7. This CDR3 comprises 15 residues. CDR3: CASSTIGQGNYGYTF. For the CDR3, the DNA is TGTGCCAGCAGCACAATTGGACAGGGGAACTATGGCTACACCTTC.

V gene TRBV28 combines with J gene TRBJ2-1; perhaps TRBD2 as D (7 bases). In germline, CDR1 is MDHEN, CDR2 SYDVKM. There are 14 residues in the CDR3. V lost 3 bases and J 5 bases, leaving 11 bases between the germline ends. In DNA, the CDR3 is TGTGCCAGCAGTTTGACGGGGGGCCACAATGAGCAGTTCTTC. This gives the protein CASSLTGGHNEQFF.

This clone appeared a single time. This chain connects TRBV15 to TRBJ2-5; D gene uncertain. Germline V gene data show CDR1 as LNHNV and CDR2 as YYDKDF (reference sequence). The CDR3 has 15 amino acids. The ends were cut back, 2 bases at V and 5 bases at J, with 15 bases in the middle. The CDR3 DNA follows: TGTGCCACCAGCAGATATGAAGGACCTCCGGAGACCCAGTACTTC. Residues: CATSRYEGPPETQYF.

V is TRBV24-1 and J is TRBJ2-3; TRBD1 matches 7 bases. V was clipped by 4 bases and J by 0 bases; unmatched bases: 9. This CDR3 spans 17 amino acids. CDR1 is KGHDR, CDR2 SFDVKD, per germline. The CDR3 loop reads CATSDTDRIFSTDTQYF. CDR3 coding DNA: TGTGCCACCAGTGACACGGACAGGATCTTTAGCACAGATACGCAGTATTTT.

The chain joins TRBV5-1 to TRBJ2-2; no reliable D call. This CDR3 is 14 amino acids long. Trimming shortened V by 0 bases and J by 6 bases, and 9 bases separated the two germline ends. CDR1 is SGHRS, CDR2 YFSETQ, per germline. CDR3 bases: TGCGCCAGCAGCTTGGCCGCCAACTCCGGGGAGCTGTTTTTT. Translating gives CASSLAANSGELFF. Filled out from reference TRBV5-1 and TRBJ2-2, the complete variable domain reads KAGVTQTPRYLIKTRGQQVTLSCSPISGHRSVSWYQQTPGQGLQFLFEYFSETQRNKGNFPGRFSGRQFSNSRSEMNVSTLELGDSALYLCASSLAANSGELFFGEGSRLTVL.

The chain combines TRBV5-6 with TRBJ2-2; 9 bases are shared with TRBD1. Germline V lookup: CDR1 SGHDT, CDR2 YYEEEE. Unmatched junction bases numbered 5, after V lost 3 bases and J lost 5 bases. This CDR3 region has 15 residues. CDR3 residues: CASSWGQGLTGELFF. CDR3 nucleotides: TGTGCCAGCAGCTGGGGACAGGGTTTGACCGGGGAGCTGTTTTTT.

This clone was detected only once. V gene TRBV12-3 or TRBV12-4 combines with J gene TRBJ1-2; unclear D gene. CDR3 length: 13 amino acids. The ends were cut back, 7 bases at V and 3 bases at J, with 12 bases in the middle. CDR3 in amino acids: CASTRGRDYGYTF. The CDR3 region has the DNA TGTGCCAGCACTCGAGGGAGGGACTATGGCTACACCTTC.

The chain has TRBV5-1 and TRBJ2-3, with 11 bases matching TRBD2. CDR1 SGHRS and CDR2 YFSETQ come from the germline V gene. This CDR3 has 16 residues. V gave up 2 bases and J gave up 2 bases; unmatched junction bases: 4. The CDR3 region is CASSFGLAGYTDTQYF. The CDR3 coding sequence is TGCGCCAGCAGCTTCGGACTAGCGGGTTACACAGATACGCAGTATTTT.

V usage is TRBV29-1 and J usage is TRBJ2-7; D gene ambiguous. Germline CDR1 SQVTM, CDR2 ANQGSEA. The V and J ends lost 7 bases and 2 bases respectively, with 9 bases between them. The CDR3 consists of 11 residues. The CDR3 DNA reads TGCAGCGCCCGGGCTGCCTACGAGCAGTACTTC. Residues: CSARAAYEQYF.

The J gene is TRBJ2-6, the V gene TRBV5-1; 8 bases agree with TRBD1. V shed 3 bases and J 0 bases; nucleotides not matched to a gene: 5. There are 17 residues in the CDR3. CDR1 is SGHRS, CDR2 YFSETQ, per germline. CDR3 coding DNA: TGCGCCAGCAGCTCAACAGGGGGACTCTCTGGGGCCAACGTCCTGACTTTC. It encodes CASSSTGGLSGANVLTF.

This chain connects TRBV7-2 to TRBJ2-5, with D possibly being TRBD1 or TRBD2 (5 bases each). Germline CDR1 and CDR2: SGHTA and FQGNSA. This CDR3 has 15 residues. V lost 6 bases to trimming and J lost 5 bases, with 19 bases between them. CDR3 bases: TGTGCCAGCAGTTCCGACAGAAACACGGGGGAGACCCAGTACTTC. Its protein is CASSSDRNTGETQYF.

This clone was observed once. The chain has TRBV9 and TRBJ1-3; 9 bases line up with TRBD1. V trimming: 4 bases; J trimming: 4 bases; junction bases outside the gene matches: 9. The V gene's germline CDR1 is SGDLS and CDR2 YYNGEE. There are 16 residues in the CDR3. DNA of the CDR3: TGTGCCAGCAGCCCAACTTGGACAGGGGTAGGAAACACCATATATTTT. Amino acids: CASSPTWTGVGNTIYF.

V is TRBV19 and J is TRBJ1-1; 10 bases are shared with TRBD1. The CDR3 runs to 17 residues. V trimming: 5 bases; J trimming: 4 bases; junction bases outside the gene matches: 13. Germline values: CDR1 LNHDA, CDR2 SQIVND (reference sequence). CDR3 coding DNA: TGTGCCAGTAGTCCCGCCGGGACAGGGGTCTCTAGCACTGAAGCTTTCTTT. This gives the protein CASSPAGTGVSSTEAFF.

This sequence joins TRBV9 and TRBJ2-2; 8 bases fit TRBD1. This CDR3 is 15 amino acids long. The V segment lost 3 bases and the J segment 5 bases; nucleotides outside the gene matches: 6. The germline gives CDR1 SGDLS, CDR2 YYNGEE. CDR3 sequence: CASSGWTGLTGELFF. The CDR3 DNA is TGTGCCAGCAGCGGTTGGACAGGGTTGACCGGGGAGCTGTTTTTT.

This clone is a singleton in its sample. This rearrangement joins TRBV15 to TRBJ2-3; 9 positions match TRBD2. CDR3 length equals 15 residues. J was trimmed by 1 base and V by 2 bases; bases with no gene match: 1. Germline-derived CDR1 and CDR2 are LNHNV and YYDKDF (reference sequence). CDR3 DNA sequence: TGTGCCACCAGCAGAATAGCGGGGGGCACAGATACGCAGTATTTT. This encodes CATSRIAGGTDTQYF.